This TCR beta chain came from a study of OX40 agonist ivuxolimab in advanced cancers. Some clones are missing from TCRdb's copy, which holds only in-frame ones; the method was immunoSEQ multiplex PCR. The data show roughly 80,000 clones, with roughly 80% seen just once and roughly 2.7% held by the top ten. Germline loops: CDR1 SGHTS, CDR2 YDEGEE. The J segment lost 0 bases and the V segment lost 4 bases, leaving 8 bases of the junction unmatched. The CDR3 is 16 amino acids. The chain links TRBV5-8 to TRBJ2-3, with 7 bases aligning to TRBD2. The sample in question was CD4+ or CD8+ T cells sorted from blood, obtained in a trial of the OX40 agonist ivuxolimab. The sequence came from an adult with an advanced solid tumor such as melanoma, head and neck, liver or kidney cancer. CDR3 residues: CASSKRGGASTDTQYF. The CDR3 DNA follows: TGTGCCAGCAGCAAGCGGGGCGGGGCTAGCACAGATACGCAGTATTTT.